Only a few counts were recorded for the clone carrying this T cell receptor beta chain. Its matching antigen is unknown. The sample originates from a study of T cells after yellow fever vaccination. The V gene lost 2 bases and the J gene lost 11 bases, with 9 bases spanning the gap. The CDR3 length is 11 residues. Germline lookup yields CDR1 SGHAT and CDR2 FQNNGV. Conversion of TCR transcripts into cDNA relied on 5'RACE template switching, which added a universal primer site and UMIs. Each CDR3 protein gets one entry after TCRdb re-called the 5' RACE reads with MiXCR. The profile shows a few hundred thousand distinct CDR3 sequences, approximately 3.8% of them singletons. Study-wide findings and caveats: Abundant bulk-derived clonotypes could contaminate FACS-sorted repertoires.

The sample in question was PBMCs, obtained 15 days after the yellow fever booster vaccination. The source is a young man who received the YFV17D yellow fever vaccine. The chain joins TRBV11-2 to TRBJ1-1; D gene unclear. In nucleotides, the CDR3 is TGTGCCAGCAGCTTACGGGATAAGGCTTTCTTT. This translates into CASSLRDKAFF.